A selection of T cell receptor beta chains follows, all from one sample in a study of identical twins. TCRdb re-called the 5' RACE reads with MiXCR, one entry per CDR3 protein. The sample lists 250,000 or so distinct CDR3 sequences; 10% to 15% were seen once. These data were also filed under a second study, of yellow fever vaccine responses in identical twins.

Sample: memory (CD45RO+) T cells sorted from blood. Receptor source: a woman in her late teens or twenties in good health. Each CDR3 is given with its conserved first and last residue. The D gene is left open where the match is weak. Some rows mark clone size as missing; the rest say once, few, many or name a class of expanded clone.

d_call: TRBD1
clone_size: few
v_call: TRBV19
j_call: TRBJ2-3
cdr3_aa: CASSADRGSTDTQYF
cdr3_nt: TGTGCCAGTAGTGCCGACAGGGGAAGCACAGATACGCAGTATTTT

d_call: -
clone_size: -
v_call: TRBV12-3/TRBV12-4
j_call: TRBJ2-6
cdr3_aa: CACSSQGWASSSGANVLTF
cdr3_nt: TGTGCCTGCAGTTCGCAGGGTTGGGCCTCGAGCTCTGGGGCCAACGTCCTGACTTTC

d_call: TRBD1
clone_size: many
v_call: TRBV4-3
j_call: TRBJ2-2
cdr3_aa: CASRFQGAGGELFF
cdr3_nt: TGCGCCAGCAGATTCCAGGGGGCGGGCGGGGAGCTGTTTTTT

d_call: -
clone_size: -
v_call: TRBV20-1
j_call: TRBJ1-6
cdr3_aa: CSARDLGADYNSPLHF
cdr3_nt: TGCAGTGCTAGAGATCTAGGGGCAGACTATAATTCACCCCTCCACTTT

d_call: -
clone_size: many
v_call: TRBV7-9
j_call: TRBJ1-4
cdr3_aa: CASSFGGVNEKLFF
cdr3_nt: TGTGCCAGCAGCTTCGGGGGGGTTAATGAAAAACTGTTTTTT

d_call: TRBD2
clone_size: few
v_call: TRBV12-3/TRBV12-4
j_call: TRBJ2-2
cdr3_aa: CASGTSGSRTGELFF
cdr3_nt: TGTGCCAGCGGCACTAGCGGGAGTCGCACCGGGGAGCTGTTTTTT

d_call: -
clone_size: many
v_call: TRBV9
j_call: TRBJ2-1
cdr3_aa: CASSFGLDYNEQFF
cdr3_nt: TGTGCCAGCAGCTTTGGACTGGACTACAATGAGCAGTTCTTC

d_call: TRBD2
clone_size: few
v_call: TRBV7-2
j_call: TRBJ2-1
cdr3_aa: CASSYTSGTSGSYEQFF
cdr3_nt: TGTGCCAGCAGCTATACCTCCGGGACTAGCGGGAGCTATGAGCAGTTCTTC

d_call: -
clone_size: -
v_call: TRBV5-1
j_call: TRBJ2-1
cdr3_aa: CASRIAAGAHNEQFF
cdr3_nt: TGCGCCAGCAGAATCGCCGCGGGGGCTCACAATGAGCAGTTCTTC

d_call: -
clone_size: few
v_call: TRBV20-1
j_call: TRBJ2-4
cdr3_aa: CSAFGGAKNIQYF
cdr3_nt: TGCAGTGCTTTTGGCGGAGCCAAAAACATTCAGTACTTC

d_call: -
clone_size: few
v_call: TRBV28
j_call: TRBJ2-3
cdr3_aa: CASAPSGRIEDTQYF
cdr3_nt: TGTGCCAGTGCCCCGTCGGGGAGGATTGAGGATACGCAGTATTTT

d_call: -
clone_size: -
v_call: TRBV11-3
j_call: TRBJ2-1
cdr3_aa: CASSLGGVANNEQFF
cdr3_nt: TGTGCCAGCAGCTTAGGGGGCGTAGCAAACAATGAGCAGTTCTTC

d_call: TRBD1
clone_size: few
v_call: TRBV6-2/TRBV6-3
j_call: TRBJ2-1
cdr3_aa: CASSDRGTSYNEQFF
cdr3_nt: TGTGCCAGCAGTGACAGGGGAACCTCATACAATGAGCAGTTCTTC

d_call: TRBD2
clone_size: many
v_call: TRBV4-3
j_call: TRBJ2-3
cdr3_aa: CASSQRLAGTDTQYF
cdr3_nt: TGCGCCAGCAGCCAAAGGCTAGCGGGCACAGATACGCAGTATTTT

d_call: -
clone_size: -
v_call: TRBV10-2
j_call: TRBJ2-5
cdr3_aa: CASSESKPLSSYF
cdr3_nt: TGCGCCAGCAGTGAGTCGAAACCCCTGAGCTCATACTTC

d_call: TRBD1
clone_size: many
v_call: TRBV12-3/TRBV12-4
j_call: TRBJ1-2
cdr3_aa: CASSSPGQGNYGYTF
cdr3_nt: TGTGCCAGCAGTTCTCCGGGACAGGGGAACTATGGCTACACCTTC

d_call: TRBD2
clone_size: few
v_call: TRBV5-1
j_call: TRBJ2-1
cdr3_aa: CASSPGGGQYNEQFF
cdr3_nt: TGCGCCAGCAGCCCCGGCGGGGGTCAGTACAATGAGCAGTTCTTC

d_call: TRBD1
clone_size: many
v_call: TRBV5-4
j_call: TRBJ2-5
cdr3_aa: CASRGGQEKETQYF
cdr3_nt: TGTGCCAGCAGGGGGGGACAGGAAAAAGAGACCCAGTACTTC

d_call: -
clone_size: many
v_call: TRBV18
j_call: TRBJ1-6
cdr3_aa: CASSPPVPANSPLHF
cdr3_nt: TGTGCCAGCTCACCACCGGTGCCAGCAAATTCACCCCTCCACTTT

d_call: -
clone_size: many
v_call: TRBV6-2/TRBV6-3
j_call: TRBJ2-2
cdr3_aa: CASSPSRDTGELFF
cdr3_nt: TGTGCCAGCAGTCCATCCAGAGACACCGGGGAGCTGTTTTTT

d_call: -
clone_size: many
v_call: TRBV3-1
j_call: TRBJ1-1
cdr3_aa: CASSQESSGRSEAFF
cdr3_nt: TGTGCCAGCAGCCAAGAGTCATCAGGGAGGAGTGAAGCTTTCTTT

d_call: -
clone_size: -
v_call: TRBV14
j_call: TRBJ2-7
cdr3_aa: CASSQVAHYEQYF
cdr3_nt: TGTGCCAGCAGCCAAGTTGCCCACTACGAGCAGTACTTC

d_call: -
clone_size: few
v_call: TRBV7-8
j_call: TRBJ1-2
cdr3_aa: CASSPHRGENYGYTF
cdr3_nt: TGTGCCAGCAGCCCCCATCGGGGCGAGAACTATGGCTACACCTTC

d_call: TRBD2
clone_size: many
v_call: TRBV27
j_call: TRBJ2-1
cdr3_aa: CASSSLAGGYNEQFF
cdr3_nt: TGTGCCAGCAGTTCTCTGGCGGGAGGCTACAATGAGCAGTTCTTC

d_call: -
clone_size: many
v_call: TRBV20-1
j_call: TRBJ1-6
cdr3_aa: CSARVKQPGNSPLHF
cdr3_nt: TGCAGTGCTAGAGTCAAACAGCCTGGTAATTCACCCCTCCACTTT